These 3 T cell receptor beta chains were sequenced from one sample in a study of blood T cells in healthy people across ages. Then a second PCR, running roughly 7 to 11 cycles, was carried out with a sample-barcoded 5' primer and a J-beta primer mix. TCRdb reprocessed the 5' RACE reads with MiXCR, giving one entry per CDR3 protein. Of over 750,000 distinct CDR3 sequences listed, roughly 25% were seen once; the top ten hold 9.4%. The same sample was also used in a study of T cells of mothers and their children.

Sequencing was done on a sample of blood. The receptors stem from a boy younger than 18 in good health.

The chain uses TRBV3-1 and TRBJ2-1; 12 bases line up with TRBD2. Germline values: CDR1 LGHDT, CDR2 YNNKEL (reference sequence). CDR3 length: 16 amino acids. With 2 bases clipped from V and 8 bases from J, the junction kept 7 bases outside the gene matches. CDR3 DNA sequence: TGTGCCAGCAGCCAACTAGCGGGAGGGCCGGGGTATGAGCAGTTCTTC. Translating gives CASSQLAGGPGYEQFF.

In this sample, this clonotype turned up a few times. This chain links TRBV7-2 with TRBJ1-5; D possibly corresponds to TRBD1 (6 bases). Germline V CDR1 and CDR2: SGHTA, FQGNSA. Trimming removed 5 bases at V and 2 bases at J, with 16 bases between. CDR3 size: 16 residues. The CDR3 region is CASSPAGGLGNQPQHF. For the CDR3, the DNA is TGTGCCAGCAGCCCAGCTGGGGGCTTGGGCAATCAGCCCCAGCATTTT.

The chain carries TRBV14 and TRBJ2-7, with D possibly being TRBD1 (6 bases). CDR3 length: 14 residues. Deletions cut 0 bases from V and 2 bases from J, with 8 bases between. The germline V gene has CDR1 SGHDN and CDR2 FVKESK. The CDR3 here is CASSQEDRTYEQYF. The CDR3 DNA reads TGTGCCAGCAGCCAAGAGGACAGAACCTACGAGCAGTACTTC.